This section outlines one T cell receptor (beta chain) sequence together with its context. The PCR made use of 60 Vbeta and 13 Jbeta primers. Clones were read by immunoSEQ multiplex PCR, and TCRdb kept only the in-frame ones, dropping some. Among approximately 120,000 clones listed, about 70% were seen once. V dropped 7 bases and J dropped 4 bases, with 14 bases sitting between them. This CDR3 region has 14 residues. Per the germline V gene, CDR1 is SGHNT and CDR2 is YYREEE (reference sequence). The sample originates from a study of cytomegalovirus exposure and HLA in healthy donors. The V gene is TRBV5-4, the J gene TRBJ2-2; D possibly corresponds to TRBD1 (6 bases). Material: PBMCs. This TCR was recovered from a woman between 55 and 75 years old in good health and CMV-seropositive. CDR3 region: CASAAGVSTGELFF. The CDR3 DNA sequence: TGTGCCAGCGCTGCAGGGGTTTCCACCGGGGAGCTGTTTTTT.